The 5 T cell receptor beta chains below all came from one sample that was sequenced in a study of response to subunit inactivated influenza vaccine. TCRdb reprocessed the RT-PCR reads with MiXCR, giving one entry per CDR3 protein. The sample lists about 480,000 distinct CDR3 sequences, approximately 11% seen once, with approximately 12% in the top ten. Sequences were derived from PBMCs from blood, sampled roughly 48 days after vaccination. Source of these receptors: a man between 50 and 59 years old who received an inactivated influenza vaccine.

The V and J genes are TRBV6-6 and TRBJ1-1; D is ambiguous. The CDR3 loop spans 13 amino acids. Germline V lookup: CDR1 MNHNY, CDR2 SVGAGI (reference sequence). The V gene lost 1 base and the J gene lost 5 bases, with 8 bases spanning the gap. The CDR3 DNA reads as TGTGCCAGCAGTTACTTCGAAGGTACTGAAGCTTTCTTT. This codes for CASSYFEGTEAFF.

J is TRBJ1-5 and V is TRBV6-2 or TRBV6-3; TRBD1 matches at 7 bases. Germline V lookup: CDR1 MNHEY, CDR2 SVGEGT. Trimming removed 4 bases from V and 7 bases from J; junction bases left unmatched: 7. This CDR3 has 14 residues. This CDR3 is CASSFTGVRQPQHF. As DNA, the CDR3 is TGTGCCAGCAGTTTTACAGGGGTTAGACAGCCCCAGCATTTT.

V gene TRBV28 combines with J gene TRBJ2-7, with D tentatively TRBD1 (6 bases). V lost 7 bases and J lost 2, with 24 bases in between. The CDR3 contains 17 residues. The germline V gene encodes CDR1 MDHEN and CDR2 SYDVKM. The CDR3: CASNTRRTGHKAYEQYF. The CDR3 DNA follows: TGTGCCAGCAACACTCGACGAACGGGACATAAGGCCTACGAGCAGTACTTC. Filled out from reference TRBV28 and TRBJ2-7, the complete variable domain reads DVKVTQSSRYLVKRTGEKVFLECVQDMDHENMFWYRQDPGLGLRLIYFSYDVKMKEKGDIPEGYSVSREKKERFSLILESASTNQTSMYLCASNTRRTGHKAYEQYFGPGTRLTVT.

V gene TRBV6-1 combines with J gene TRBJ2-6; D uncertain. The CDR3 consists of 17 residues. The germline CDR1 and CDR2 sequences are MNHNS and SASEGT. Trimming took off 5 bases at V and 0 bases at J, with 14 bases between the two ends. The CDR3 loop reads CASSLDGYSSGANVLTF. The DNA for the CDR3 is TGTGCCAGCAGTCTTGACGGTTACTCCTCTGGGGCCAACGTCCTGACTTTC.

This clonotype was counted at least ten times. One end of the junction does not line up with germline, which may come from a read error. The rearrangement uses TRBV12-3 or TRBV12-4 and TRBJ1-1; D may be TRBD1 (6 bases). The CDR3 covers 12 residues. The CDR3, as DNA: TGTGCCAGCAGCATGGGAGGGGGGACGGTGATCTTT. This gives the protein CASSMGGGTVIF.